This T cell receptor (beta chain) derives from a study of control samples from healthy donors and cancer patients. Repertoires were generated with immunoSEQ multiplex PCR, while TCRdb's copy carries only in-frame clones and drops some. The sample records roughly 73,000 clones, roughly 92% being singletons. The ends lost 2 bases at V and 6 bases at J; junction bases unmatched: 10. CDR1 ENHRY and CDR2 SYGVKD come from the germline V gene. The CDR3 length is 16 residues. The J gene is TRBJ1-2, the V gene TRBV10-3; 9 nucleotides align to TRBD1. The TCR originated in a woman aged 60-75 years in good health. Input material: blood. CDR3 loop: CAISEPPGQGGDGYTF. The DNA of the CDR3 is TGTGCCATCAGTGAGCCACCGGGACAGGGTGGGGATGGCTACACCTTC.